This T cell receptor beta chain comes out of a study of shared clonotypes between healthy human individuals. V was clipped by 4 bases and J by 4 bases, with 11 bases between them. This CDR3 is 14 amino acids long. In germline, CDR1 is SGHRS, CDR2 YFSETQ. Libraries were prepared by immunoSEQ multiplex PCR; TCRdb keeps only in-frame clonotypes and omits some of them. The profile shows over a million clones, roughly 98.5% of them singletons. The chain links TRBV5-1 to TRBJ1-4, with a tentative D call TRBD1 (5 bases). What was sequenced was naive CD4+ T cells sorted from blood. This sample's subset: CD45RA+ positively selected. The clonotype comes from a man in his thirties or forties in good health. The CDR3 reads CASSDRGVNEKLFF. DNA of the CDR3: TGCGCCAGCAGCGATCGGGGGGTTAATGAAAAACTGTTTTTT.